This T cell receptor (beta chain) was observed in a study of Graves' ophthalmopathy and Graves' hyperthyroidism. This clonotype has ten or more counts. The V end was cut by 1 base, the J end by 0 bases, with 9 bases between. Looked up from germline, CDR1 is SGHNT and CDR2 is YENEEA. The CDR3 is made up of 15 amino acids. Amplified TCR beta CDR3 regions were obtained using RNA transcripts as template. An opening RT-PCR round employed HTBI primers and preceded a second-round multiplex PCR. TCRdb reprocessed the multiplex PCR reads via MiXCR and lists one record per CDR3 protein. This sample has 500,000 to 800,000 distinct CDR3 sequences; about two fifths occur once, and the top ten carry over 2.5%.

The chain combines TRBV11-3 with TRBJ2-5; weak D call: TRBD1 (5 bases). The sequence came from an adult man with Graves' ophthalmopathy. The sample consisted of peripheral blood. The CDR3 loop reads CASSLGGSYQETQYF. CDR3 sequence (DNA): TGTGCCAGCAGCTTAGGGGGCTCGTACCAAGAGACCCAGTACTTC.